The 28 T cell receptor beta chains reported below all come from one sample, sequenced in a study of shared clonotypes between healthy human individuals. This table comes from immunoSEQ multiplex PCR, and its TCRdb copy is limited to in-frame clones, with some not included. The sample contains about 1.1 million clones, about 72% of which appear only once. Sequencing was carried out using memory CD4+ T cells from PBMCs. Subset given: CD45RA-negative fraction. The receptors come from a man aged 18 to 35 in good health. Some clones in this sample may be carry-over from other donors' samples.

V and J are TRBV5-5 and TRBJ2-1; no clear D gene. The germline V gene encodes CDR1 SGHKS and CDR2 YYEKEE (reference sequence). This CDR3 has 18 residues. The germline V and J ends were trimmed by 1 base and 0 bases, with 17 bases remaining between them. The CDR3 nucleotides read TGTGCCAGCAGCTTGTTTTCTGGCTTCGCATTCTCCTACAATGAGCAGTTCTTC. Protein: CASSLFSGFAFSYNEQFF. The variable domain in full, completed from reference TRBV5-5 and TRBJ2-1, reads DAGVTQSPTHLIKTRGQQVTLRCSPISGHKSVSWYQQVLGQGPQFIFQYYEKEERGRGNFPDRFSARQFPNYSSELNVNALLLGDSALYLCASSLFSGFAFSYNEQFFGPGTRLTVL.

The V gene is TRBV10-3, the J gene TRBJ2-7, with 8 bases matching TRBD1. In germline, CDR1 is ENHRY, CDR2 SYGVKD. The V and J ends lost 4 bases and 0 bases, in that order; junction bases with no gene match: 8. The CDR3 sequence is 16 residues long. For the CDR3, the DNA is TGTGCCATCAGTGGGCCTAATACAGGGGGCTCCTACGAGCAGTACTTC. Translated, it gives CAISGPNTGGSYEQYF.

This clone was found a few times. The chain combines TRBV9 with TRBJ2-5; 9 positions agree with TRBD2. The CDR3 is 16 amino acids. Germline loops: CDR1 SGDLS, CDR2 YYNGEE. V shed 0 bases, J shed 4 bases, and the junction held 7 bases outside the gene matches. CDR3 bases: TGTGCCAGCAGCGTAGGAGTAGCGGGAGACGGAGAGACCCAGTACTTC. Protein product: CASSVGVAGDGETQYF.

This chain joins TRBV7-2 and TRBJ1-1; 10 bases match TRBD1. Germline-derived CDR1 and CDR2 are SGHTA and FQGNSA. CDR3 length equals 15 residues. With 4 bases clipped from V and 6 bases from J, the junction kept 8 bases outside the gene matches. CDR3 loop: CASSWGQGTIAEAFF. The CDR3 nucleotides are TGTGCCAGCAGCTGGGGACAGGGGACAATCGCTGAAGCTTTCTTT.

The chain has TRBV6-6 and TRBJ1-1; weak D call: TRBD1 (5 bases). This CDR3 contains 12 residues. From germline, CDR1 is MNHNY and CDR2 SVGAGI (reference sequence). The V gene lost 6 bases and the J gene lost 8 bases, with 13 bases spanning the gap. The CDR3 nucleotides are TGTGCCAGCAGAAGACAGCCATTCGAAGCTTTCTTT. Amino acids: CASRRQPFEAFF.

The rearrangement uses TRBV5-1 and TRBJ1-2, with 9 bases lining up with TRBD1. The germline V gene has CDR1 SGHRS and CDR2 YFSETQ. V was clipped by 3 bases and J by 4 bases; unmatched bases: 4. CDR3 length: 14 amino acids. CDR3 sequence reads: CASSWDRASYGYTF. In DNA form, the CDR3 reads TGCGCCAGCAGCTGGGACAGGGCCTCCTATGGCTACACCTTC.

This chain uses TRBV29-1 with TRBJ1-2; D remains ambiguous. Trimming left V 4 bases short and J 6 bases short, with 9 bases between. Germline values: CDR1 SQVTM, CDR2 ANQGSEA. CDR3 length: 11 residues. CDR3 region: CSVGGANGYTF. In DNA form, the CDR3 reads TGCAGCGTTGGGGGAGCCAATGGCTACACCTTC.

The chain has TRBV4-2 and TRBJ2-7; tentative D call: TRBD1 (5 bases). Trimming left V 4 bases short and J 2 bases short, with 15 bases between. The V gene's germline CDR1 is LGHNA and CDR2 YNFKEQ. This CDR3 contains 15 residues. The CDR3 reads CASSLSDRSAYEQYF. CDR3 nucleotide sequence: TGTGCCAGCAGCCTCTCCGACAGAAGCGCCTACGAGCAGTACTTC.

CDR3 DNA: TGTGCCTGGAGTGGGGATTCCCTCAATCAGCCCCAGCATTTT. Encoded protein: CAWSGDSLNQPQHF. The V call is TRBV30, the J call TRBJ1-5; no clear D gene. Germline V lookup: CDR1 GTSNPN, CDR2 SVGIG (reference sequence). This CDR3 is 14 amino acids long. With 1 base removed from V and 3 bases from J, the gap between germline ends came to 10 bases.

In this sample, this clone turned up a few times. The chain is built from TRBV7-2 and TRBJ1-5; D not certain. The CDR3 spans 14 residues. CDR1 and CDR2 from the germline V gene are SGHTA and FQGNSA. Trimming pared 0 bases from V and 6 bases from J, leaving 9 bases between. CDR3 nucleotide sequence: TGTGCCAGCAGCTTAGCAATCAAGGTTCAGCCCCAGCATTTT. This gives the protein CASSLAIKVQPQHF.

The rearrangement uses TRBV28 and TRBJ2-7; D ambiguous. This CDR3 spans 13 amino acids. Trimming pared 7 bases from V and 3 bases from J, leaving 13 bases between. CDR1 is MDHEN and CDR2 is SYDVKM in the germline V gene. CDR3 nucleotide sequence: TGTGCCAGCAATACACTCGGAGTCTACGAGCAGTACTTC. It encodes CASNTLGVYEQYF. The full variable domain, its missing parts supplied by reference TRBV28 and TRBJ2-7, is DVKVTQSSRYLVKRTGEKVFLECVQDMDHENMFWYRQDPGLGLRLIYFSYDVKMKEKGDIPEGYSVSREKKERFSLILESASTNQTSMYLCASNTLGVYEQYFGPGTRLTVT.

V gene TRBV9 combines with J gene TRBJ2-1; D remains ambiguous. Trimming pared 2 bases from V and 8 bases from J, leaving 11 bases between. Germline CDR1 is SGDLS and CDR2 is YYNGEE. The CDR3 is 13 residues long. The CDR3 region has the DNA TGTGCCAGCAGCGTCTCCCCTAGAGATGAGCAGTTCTTC. It encodes CASSVSPRDEQFF.

CDR3 DNA sequence: TGTGCCAGCAGCGCAAGACAGATAAATCAGCCCCAGCATTTT. This codes for CASSARQINQPQHF. The chain carries TRBV7-2 and TRBJ1-5; possibly TRBD1 for D (5 bases). The CDR3 totals 14 residues. V shed 5 bases and J shed 4 bases, with 12 bases lying between them. Germline lookup yields CDR1 SGHTA and CDR2 FQGNSA.

The chain joins TRBV6-1 to TRBJ1-2; D not resolved. Deletions cut 2 bases from V and 0 bases from J, with 7 bases between. Germline V gene data show CDR1 as MNHNS and CDR2 as SASEGT. This CDR3 contains 14 residues. CDR3 DNA: TGTGCCAGCAGTGAAAGTCAGCCTAACTATGGCTACACCTTC. Amino acids: CASSESQPNYGYTF.

The CDR3 loop reads CASSDNRQGGTEAFF. The DNA for the CDR3 is TGTGCCAGCAGTGACAATCGACAGGGGGGGACTGAAGCTTTCTTT. This rearrangement joins TRBV25-1 to TRBJ1-1; 9 bases map to TRBD1. CDR1 and CDR2 from the germline V gene are MGHDK and SYGVNS. Losses at the gene ends were 3 bases for V and 5 bases for J; bases not matched to a gene: 7. The CDR3 runs 15 residues.

The genes are TRBV5-1 and TRBJ2-1; D may be TRBD1 (5 bases). CDR1 and CDR2 from the germline V gene are SGHRS and YFSETQ. The CDR3 runs 14 residues. V was clipped by 0 bases and J by 5 bases, with 9 bases between them. The chain's CDR3 is CASSLGPGHNEQFF. The CDR3, as DNA: TGCGCCAGCAGCTTGGGGCCAGGGCACAATGAGCAGTTCTTC.

The genes are TRBV7-3 and TRBJ2-1, with D possibly being TRBD1 (6 bases). Trimming stripped 5 bases from V and 0 bases from J, with 11 bases between. CDR1 and CDR2 from the germline V gene are SGHTA and FQGTGA. This CDR3 is built from 15 residues. CDR3: CASSLDRSSYNEQFF. The CDR3 region has the DNA TGTGCCAGCAGCCTAGACAGGAGCTCCTACAATGAGCAGTTCTTC. Full variable domain (outside the CDR3, taken from reference TRBV7-3 and TRBJ2-1): GAGVSQTPSNKVTEKGKYVELRCDPISGHTALYWYRQSLGQGPEFLIYFQGTGAADDSGLPNDRFFAVRPEGSVSTLKIQRTERGDSAVYLCASSLDRSSYNEQFFGPGTRLTVL.

This clone has a handful of counts. The CDR3 sequence is CASSPIQGPETQYF. CDR3 nucleotide sequence: TGTGCCAGCAGCCCAATACAGGGACCGGAGACCCAGTACTTC. The chain has TRBV11-2 and TRBJ2-5; tentatively, D is TRBD1 (6 bases). CDR1 SGHAT and CDR2 FQNNGV come from the germline V gene. V was shortened by 5 bases and J by 5 bases, with 15 bases between the two germline ends. The CDR3 spans 14 residues.

The chain is built from TRBV19 and TRBJ2-5; D gene unclear. The CDR3 has 12 residues. Trimming shortened V by 0 bases and J by 4 bases, and 3 bases separated the two germline ends. CDR1 is LNHDA and CDR2 is SQIVND in the germline V gene (reference sequence). CDR3 DNA: TGTGCCAGTAGTATAGATCGAGAGACCCAGTACTTC. Its protein is CASSIDRETQYF.

CDR3 amino acids: CASSADSRVGTEAFF. The CDR3 DNA reads as TGTGCCAGCAGTGCGGATTCAAGGGTCGGCACTGAAGCTTTCTTT. The rearrangement uses TRBV28 and TRBJ1-1; D gene unclear. Germline V CDR1 and CDR2: MDHEN, SYDVKM. The CDR3 has 15 amino acids. Deletions cut 5 bases from V and 4 bases from J, with 17 bases between.

A note on this clone: Additional DNA sequences in this sample encode the identical CDR3. The V call is TRBV5-5, the J call TRBJ1-5; D remains unclear. V shed 0 bases and J shed 4 bases, with 5 bases lying between them. The CDR3 runs 13 residues. The germline V gene encodes CDR1 SGHKS and CDR2 YYEKEE (reference sequence). The chain's CDR3 is CASSLVANQPQHF. In DNA form, the CDR3 reads TGTGCCAGCAGCTTGGTGGCGAATCAGCCCCAGCATTTT. The full variable domain, in which reference TRBV5-5 and TRBJ1-5 provide the parts outside the CDR3, is DAGVTQSPTHLIKTRGQQVTLRCSPISGHKSVSWYQQVLGQGPQFIFQYYEKEERGRGNFPDRFSARQFPNYSSELNVNALLLGDSALYLCASSLVANQPQHFGDGTRLSIL.

This chain joins TRBV19 and TRBJ1-3, with 9 bases lining up with TRBD1. V was clipped by 5 bases and J by 0 bases; unmatched bases: 5. From germline, CDR1 is LNHDA and CDR2 SQIVND (reference sequence). The CDR3 contains 16 residues. The CDR3 DNA is TGTGCCAGTAGTGTACAGGGGGCCTTCTCTGGAAACACCATATATTTT. This codes for CASSVQGAFSGNTIYF. Supplemented by reference TRBV19 and TRBJ1-3, the full variable domain reads DGGITQSPKYLFRKEGQNVTLSCEQNLNHDAMYWYRQDPGQGLRLIYYSQIVNDFQKGDIAEGYSVSREKKESFPLTVTSAQKNPTAFYLCASSVQGAFSGNTIYFGEGSWLTVV.

The rearrangement joins TRBV28 to TRBJ1-4, with TRBD1 identical over 7 bases. The ends lost 6 bases at V and 3 bases at J; junction bases unmatched: 7. The germline V gene encodes CDR1 MDHEN and CDR2 SYDVKM. This CDR3 has 15 amino acids. CDR3 region: CASSPTGAANEKLFF. The CDR3 nucleotides read TGTGCCAGCAGCCCTACAGGGGCGGCTAATGAAAAACTGTTTTTT.

J is TRBJ2-1 and V is TRBV5-4, with 8 bases matching TRBD1. The V and J ends lost 4 bases and 2 bases, in that order; junction bases with no gene match: 5. This CDR3 has 15 amino acids. CDR1 is SGHNT, CDR2 YYREEE, per germline (reference sequence). CDR3 amino acids: CASSMDRATYNEQFF. The CDR3, as DNA: TGTGCCAGCAGCATGGACAGGGCGACCTACAATGAGCAGTTCTTC.

Comment on this clone: In the same sample, other DNA sequences code for this CDR3. This chain's CDR3 is CASSTGTENQPQHF. CDR3 sequence (DNA): TGCGCCAGCAGCACCGGGACAGAGAATCAGCCCCAGCATTTT. The rearrangement joins TRBV5-1 to TRBJ1-5; TRBD1 aligns across 7 bases. Germline trimming cut 4 bases from V and 4 bases from J; bases unmatched to any gene: 5. This CDR3 is built from 14 residues. Germline CDR1 reads SGHRS; CDR2 reads YFSETQ.

The chain carries TRBV30 and TRBJ1-5; D is unclear. V was pared by 4 bases and J by 3 bases, with 10 bases between. Germline CDR1 and CDR2: GTSNPN and SVGIG (reference sequence). This CDR3 contains 13 residues. The CDR3 protein is CAWTRSPNQPQHF. CDR3 nucleotides: TGTGCCTGGACGCGCAGTCCCAATCAGCCCCAGCATTTT.

This chain connects TRBV19 to TRBJ1-5; weak D call: TRBD1 (6 bases). This CDR3 contains 13 residues. Trimming took off 6 bases at V and 0 bases at J, with 6 bases between the two ends. The germline CDR1 and CDR2 sequences are LNHDA and SQIVND (reference sequence). CDR3 loop: CASRDSSNQPQHF. In nucleotides, the CDR3 is TGTGCCAGTAGGGACAGTAGCAATCAGCCCCAGCATTTT.

V is TRBV7-2 and J is TRBJ1-1; D is unresolved. Germline V gene sequence: CDR1 SGHTA, CDR2 FQGNSA. Deletions cut 3 bases from V and 3 bases from J, with 17 bases between. The length of the CDR3 is 16 residues. CDR3 amino acids: CASSFPAWEHDTEAFF. The DNA of the CDR3 is TGTGCCAGCAGCTTCCCCGCGTGGGAGCACGACACTGAAGCTTTCTTT.